Sequencing of this T cell receptor beta chain was carried out in a study of blood T cell repertoires in COVID-19. Study-level background: The samples span acute and convalescent COVID-19 from the United States, Italy and Spain. PBMCs, B-cell-depleted T cells, or T cells were the source of the cDNA or gDNA that made up the material.

Per the original methods: Estimation of nucleated cell counts was performed using reference gene primer amplification. Assay used: immunoSEQ multiplex PCR; TCRdb lists only in-frame clones, some missing. D and trimming come from the DNA, and the V and J calls and clone size come from that table. The sample yields approximately 200,000 clones, around 85% seen once. Trimming shortened V by 6 bases and J by 1 base, and 12 bases separated the two germline ends. The CDR3 is 15 residues long. Germline V gene sequence: CDR1 SGHVS, CDR2 FQNEAQ. This chain uses TRBV7-8 with TRBJ2-2; no definite D call. This TCR was recovered from a woman between 50 and 59 years old with acute or convalescent COVID-19. The sequencing sample was made of peripheral blood. This chain's CDR3 is CASRIQFGNTGELFF. CDR3 bases: TGTGCCAGCAGGATACAGTTTGGGAACACCGGGGAGCTGTTTTTT.